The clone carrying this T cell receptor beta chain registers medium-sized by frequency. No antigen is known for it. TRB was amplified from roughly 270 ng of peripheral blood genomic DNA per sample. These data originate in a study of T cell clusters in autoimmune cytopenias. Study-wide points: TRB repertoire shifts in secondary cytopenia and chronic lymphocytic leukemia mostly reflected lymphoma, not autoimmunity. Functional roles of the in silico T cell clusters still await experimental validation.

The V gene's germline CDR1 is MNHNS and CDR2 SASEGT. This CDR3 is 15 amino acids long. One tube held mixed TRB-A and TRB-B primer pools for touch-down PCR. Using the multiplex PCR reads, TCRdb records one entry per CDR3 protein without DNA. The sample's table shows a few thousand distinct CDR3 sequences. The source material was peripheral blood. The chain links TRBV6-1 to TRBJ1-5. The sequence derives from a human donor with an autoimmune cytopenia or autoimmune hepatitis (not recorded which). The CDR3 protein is CASSDGEGSNQPQHF.